This T cell receptor (beta chain) was documented in a study of CXCR3-negative and CXCR3-positive naive CD8 T cells. Study-wide findings and caveats: Memory cells diverged, while naive CXCR3-positive and CXCR3-negative cells had similar TRBV-TRBJ usage.

Libraries were UMI-labeled 5' RACE TRB cDNA. TCRdb reanalyzed the 5' RACE reads and collapses them to one entry per CDR3 protein, without DNA. Here the sample table reports some 28,000 distinct CDR3 sequences. Germline V gives CDR1 MGHDK, CDR2 SYGVNS. This CDR3 has 12 residues. Notes on this clonotype: Its antigen is not known.

This TCR derives from a human donor in good health. Some clones in this sample may be carry-over from other donors' samples. The specimen was memory CD8+ T cells from blood. The chain recombines TRBV25-1 with TRBJ2-7; TCRdb reports TRBD2, a call that lacks DNA to check it against. CDR3 in amino acids: CASSLKGGEEYF.